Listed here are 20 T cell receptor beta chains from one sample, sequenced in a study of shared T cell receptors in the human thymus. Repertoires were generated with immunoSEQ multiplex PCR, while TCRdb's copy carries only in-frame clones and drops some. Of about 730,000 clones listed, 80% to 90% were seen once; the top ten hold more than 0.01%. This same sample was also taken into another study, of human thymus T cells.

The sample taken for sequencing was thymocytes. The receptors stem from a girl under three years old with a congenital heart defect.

The CDR3 sequence is CASSQAAGDQPQHF. The CDR3 region has the DNA TGCGCCAGCAGCCAAGCGGCAGGGGATCAGCCCCAGCATTTT. The rearrangement links TRBV4-1 to TRBJ1-5, with D maybe TRBD1 (6 bases). Per germline, CDR1 MGHRA and CDR2 YSYEKL. Trimming took 1 base from V and 5 from J, leaving 9 bases between them. The CDR3 sequence is 14 residues long.

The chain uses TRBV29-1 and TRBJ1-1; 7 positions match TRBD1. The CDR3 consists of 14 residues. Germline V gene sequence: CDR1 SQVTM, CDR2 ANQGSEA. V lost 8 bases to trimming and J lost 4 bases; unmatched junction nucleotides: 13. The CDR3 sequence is CSTEGSKGATEAFF. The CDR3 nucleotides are TGCAGCACTGAGGGATCAAAGGGGGCCACTGAAGCTTTCTTT.

The CDR3 nucleotides read TGTGCCAGCAGTACCGCCCGGACAGGGAACACTGAAGCTTTCTTT. This translates into CASSTARTGNTEAFF. This chain connects TRBV6-5 to TRBJ1-1, with TRBD1 matching over 7 bases. The CDR3 contains 15 residues. The V gene end was trimmed by 5 bases and the J gene end by 1 base; junction bases not matched to a gene: 7. Per germline, CDR1 MNHEY and CDR2 SVGAGI.

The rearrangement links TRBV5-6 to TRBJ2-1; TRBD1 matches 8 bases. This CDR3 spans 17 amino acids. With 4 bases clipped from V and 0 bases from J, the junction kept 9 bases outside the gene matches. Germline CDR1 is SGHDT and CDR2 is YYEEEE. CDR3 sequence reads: CASSGQGLGSSYNEQFF. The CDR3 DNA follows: TGTGCCAGCAGCGGACAGGGCCTAGGGAGCTCCTACAATGAGCAGTTCTTC. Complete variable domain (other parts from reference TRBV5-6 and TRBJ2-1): DAGVTQSPTHLIKTRGQQVTLRCSPKSGHDTVSWYQQALGQGPQFIFQYYEEEERQRGNFPDRFSGHQFPNYSSELNVNALLLGDSALYLCASSGQGLGSSYNEQFFGPGTRLTVL.

The CDR3 loop reads CSVVSGRGNYGYTF. The CDR3 nucleotides read TGCAGCGTTGTATCGGGTAGGGGTAACTATGGCTACACCTTC. This chain connects TRBV29-1 to TRBJ1-2, with TRBD1 as a possible D gene (5 bases). Germline CDR1 is SQVTM and CDR2 is ANQGSEA. Trimming stripped 4 bases from V and 1 base from J, with 13 bases between. The CDR3 is 14 amino acids.

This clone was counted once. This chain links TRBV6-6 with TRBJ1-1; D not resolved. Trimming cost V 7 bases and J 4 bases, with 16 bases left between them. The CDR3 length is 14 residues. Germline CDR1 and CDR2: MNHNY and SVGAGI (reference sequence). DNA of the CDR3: TGTGCCAGCACCCCCGGGGAGGGCGGCACTGAAGCTTTCTTT. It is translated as CASTPGEGGTEAFF.

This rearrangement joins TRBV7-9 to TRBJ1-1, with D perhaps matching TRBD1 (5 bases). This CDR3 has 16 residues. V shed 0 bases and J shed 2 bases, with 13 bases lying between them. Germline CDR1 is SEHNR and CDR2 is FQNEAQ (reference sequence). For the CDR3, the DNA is TGTGCCAGCAGCTTAGCGCCCAGGGTTTTAAACACTGAAGCTTTCTTT. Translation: CASSLAPRVLNTEAFF.

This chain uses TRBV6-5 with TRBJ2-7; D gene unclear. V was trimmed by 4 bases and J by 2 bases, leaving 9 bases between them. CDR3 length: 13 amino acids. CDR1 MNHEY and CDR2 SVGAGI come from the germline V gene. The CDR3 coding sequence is TGTGCCAGCAGTTTACGCGACACCTACGAGCAGTACTTC. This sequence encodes CASSLRDTYEQYF.

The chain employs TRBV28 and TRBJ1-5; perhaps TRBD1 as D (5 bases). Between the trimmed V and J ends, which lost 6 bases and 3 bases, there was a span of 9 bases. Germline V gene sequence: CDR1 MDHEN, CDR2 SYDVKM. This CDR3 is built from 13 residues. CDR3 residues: CASSQGFNQPQHF. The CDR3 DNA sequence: TGTGCCAGCAGCCAGGGTTTCAATCAGCCCCAGCATTTT.

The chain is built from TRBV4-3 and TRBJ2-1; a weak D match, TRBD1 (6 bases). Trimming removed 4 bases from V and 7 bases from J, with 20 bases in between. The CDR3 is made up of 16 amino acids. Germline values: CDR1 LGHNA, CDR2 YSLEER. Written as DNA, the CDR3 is TGCGCCAGCAGCCTCGGAGTAAGGGGGAGACGGAATGAGCAGTTCTTC. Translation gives CASSLGVRGRRNEQFF.

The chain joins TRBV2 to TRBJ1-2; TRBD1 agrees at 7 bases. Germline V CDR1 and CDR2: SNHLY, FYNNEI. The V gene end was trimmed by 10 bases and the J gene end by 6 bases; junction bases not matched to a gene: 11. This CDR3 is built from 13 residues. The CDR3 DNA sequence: TGTGCCAACGACAGGGAGAAAAGGGATGGCTACACCTTC. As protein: CANDREKRDGYTF.

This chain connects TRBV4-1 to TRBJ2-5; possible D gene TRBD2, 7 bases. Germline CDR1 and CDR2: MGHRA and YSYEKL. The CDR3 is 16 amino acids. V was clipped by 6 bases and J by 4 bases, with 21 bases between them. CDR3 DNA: TGCGCCAGCAGACCGAGAGAGGGGGGGGGAGGAGAGACCCAGTACTTC. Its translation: CASRPREGGGGETQYF.

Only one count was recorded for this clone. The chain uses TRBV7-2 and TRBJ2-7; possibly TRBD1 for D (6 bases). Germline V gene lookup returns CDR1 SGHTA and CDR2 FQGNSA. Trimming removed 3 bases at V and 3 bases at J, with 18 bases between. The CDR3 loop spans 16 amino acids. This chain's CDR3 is CASSFEEQGWDYEQYF. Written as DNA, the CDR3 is TGTGCCAGCAGCTTCGAAGAACAGGGTTGGGACTACGAGCAGTACTTC. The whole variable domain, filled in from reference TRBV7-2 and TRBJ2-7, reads GAGVSQSPSNKVTEKGKDVELRCDPISGHTALYWYRQSLGQGLEFLIYFQGNSAPDKSGLPSDRFSAERTGGSVSTLTIQRTQQEDSAVYLCASSFEEQGWDYEQYFGPGTRLTVT.

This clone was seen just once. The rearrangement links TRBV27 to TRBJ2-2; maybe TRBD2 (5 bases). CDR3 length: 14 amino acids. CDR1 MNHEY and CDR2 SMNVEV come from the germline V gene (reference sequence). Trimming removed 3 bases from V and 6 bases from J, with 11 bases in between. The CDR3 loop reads CASSFREYAGELFF. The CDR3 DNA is TGTGCCAGCAGTTTTCGGGAATATGCCGGGGAGCTGTTTTTT.

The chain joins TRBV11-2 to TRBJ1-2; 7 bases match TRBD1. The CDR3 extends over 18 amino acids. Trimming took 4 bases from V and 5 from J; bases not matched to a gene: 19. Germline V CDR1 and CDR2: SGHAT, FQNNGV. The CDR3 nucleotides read TGTGCCAGCAGCTACGAGGATGTCAGTCGGGACAGAAATTATGGCTACACCTTC. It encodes CASSYEDVSRDRNYGYTF.

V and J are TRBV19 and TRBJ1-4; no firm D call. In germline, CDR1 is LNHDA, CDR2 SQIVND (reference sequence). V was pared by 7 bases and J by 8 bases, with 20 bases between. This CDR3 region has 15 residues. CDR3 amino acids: CASTSFGEVGEKLFF. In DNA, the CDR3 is TGTGCCAGTACCTCTTTCGGGGAGGTGGGGGAAAAACTGTTTTTT.

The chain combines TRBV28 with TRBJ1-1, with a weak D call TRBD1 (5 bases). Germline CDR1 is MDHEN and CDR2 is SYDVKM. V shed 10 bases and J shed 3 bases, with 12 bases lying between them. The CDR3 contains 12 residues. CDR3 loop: CATSWGDTEAFF. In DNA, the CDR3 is TGTGCCACCTCTTGGGGGGACACTGAAGCTTTCTTT. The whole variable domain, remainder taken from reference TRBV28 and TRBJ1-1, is DVKVTQSSRYLVKRTGEKVFLECVQDMDHENMFWYRQDPGLGLRLIYFSYDVKMKEKGDIPEGYSVSREKKERFSLILESASTNQTSMYLCATSWGDTEAFFGQGTRLTVV.

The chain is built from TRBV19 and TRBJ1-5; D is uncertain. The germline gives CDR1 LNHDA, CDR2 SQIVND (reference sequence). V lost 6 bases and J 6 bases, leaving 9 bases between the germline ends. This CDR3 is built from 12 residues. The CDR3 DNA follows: TGTGCCAGTAGCAAGTGCGGTCAGCCCCAGCATTTT. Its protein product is CASSKCGQPQHF. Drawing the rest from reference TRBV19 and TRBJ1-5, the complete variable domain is DGGITQSPKYLFRKEGQNVTLSCEQNLNHDAMYWYRQDPGQGLRLIYYSQIVNDFQKGDIAEGYSVSREKKESFPLTVTSAQKNPTAFYLCASSKCGQPQHFGDGTRLSIL.

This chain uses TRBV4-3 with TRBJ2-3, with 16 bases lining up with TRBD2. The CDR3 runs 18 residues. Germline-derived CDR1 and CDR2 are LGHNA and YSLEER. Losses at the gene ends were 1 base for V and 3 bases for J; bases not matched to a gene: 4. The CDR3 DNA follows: TGCGCCAGCAGCCAAGGGGCGGGACTAGCGGGGGGGACAGATACGCAGTATTTT. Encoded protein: CASSQGAGLAGGTDTQYF.

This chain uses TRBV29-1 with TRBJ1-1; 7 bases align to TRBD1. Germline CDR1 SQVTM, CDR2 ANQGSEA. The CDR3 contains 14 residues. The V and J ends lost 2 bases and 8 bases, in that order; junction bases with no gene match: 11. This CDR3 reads CSVELKGGQTEAFF. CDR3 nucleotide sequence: TGCAGCGTTGAATTAAAAGGGGGCCAAACCGAAGCTTTCTTT.